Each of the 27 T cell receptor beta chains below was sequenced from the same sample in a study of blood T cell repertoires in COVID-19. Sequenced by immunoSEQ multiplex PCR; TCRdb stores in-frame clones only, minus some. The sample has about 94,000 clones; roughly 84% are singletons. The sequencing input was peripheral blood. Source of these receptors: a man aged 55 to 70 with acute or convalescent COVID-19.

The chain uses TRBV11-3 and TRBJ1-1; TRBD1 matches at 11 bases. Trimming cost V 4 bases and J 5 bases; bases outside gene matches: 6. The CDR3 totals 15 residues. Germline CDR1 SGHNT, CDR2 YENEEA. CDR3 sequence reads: CASSSGQGAGTEAFF. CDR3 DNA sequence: TGTGCCAGCAGCTCCGGACAGGGGGCTGGGACTGAAGCTTTCTTT.

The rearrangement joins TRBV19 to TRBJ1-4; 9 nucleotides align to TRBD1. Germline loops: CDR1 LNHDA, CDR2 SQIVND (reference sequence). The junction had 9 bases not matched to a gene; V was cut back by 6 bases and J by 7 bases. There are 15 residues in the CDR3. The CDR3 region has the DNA TGTGCCAGTAGCACTACAGGGGGCCGGGGTGAAAAACTGTTTTTT. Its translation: CASSTTGGRGEKLFF.

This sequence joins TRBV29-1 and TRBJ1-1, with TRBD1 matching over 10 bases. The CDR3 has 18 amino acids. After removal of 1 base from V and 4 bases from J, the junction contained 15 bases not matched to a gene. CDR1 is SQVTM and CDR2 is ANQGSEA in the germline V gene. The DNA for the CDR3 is TGCAGCGTTGAAGGAGGGACAGGGGCCGTTCACCCCCTCACTGAAGCTTTCTTT. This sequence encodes CSVEGGTGAVHPLTEAFF.

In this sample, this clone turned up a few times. The CDR3 DNA sequence: TGCAGTGCTAGTCCCACCGACAGGGGCGTCACTGAAGCTTTCTTT. This gives the protein CSASPTDRGVTEAFF. The rearrangement joins TRBV20-1 to TRBJ1-1, with TRBD1 matching over 8 bases. The germline V gene has CDR1 DFQATT and CDR2 SNEGSKA (reference sequence). CDR3 size: 15 residues. With 3 bases clipped from V and 4 bases from J, the junction kept 10 bases outside the gene matches.

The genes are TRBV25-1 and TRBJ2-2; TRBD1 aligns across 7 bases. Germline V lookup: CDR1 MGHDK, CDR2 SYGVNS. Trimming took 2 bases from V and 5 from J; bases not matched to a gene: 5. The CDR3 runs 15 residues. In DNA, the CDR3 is TGTGCCAGCAGTGAAATACAGGGGCGTACCGGGGAGCTGTTTTTT. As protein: CASSEIQGRTGELFF.

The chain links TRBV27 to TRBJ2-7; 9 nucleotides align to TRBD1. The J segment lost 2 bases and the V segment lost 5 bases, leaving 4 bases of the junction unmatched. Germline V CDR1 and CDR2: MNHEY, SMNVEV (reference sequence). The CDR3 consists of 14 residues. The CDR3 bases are TGTGCCAGCAGTAGGACAGGGGATACCTACGAGCAGTACTTC. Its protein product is CASSRTGDTYEQYF.

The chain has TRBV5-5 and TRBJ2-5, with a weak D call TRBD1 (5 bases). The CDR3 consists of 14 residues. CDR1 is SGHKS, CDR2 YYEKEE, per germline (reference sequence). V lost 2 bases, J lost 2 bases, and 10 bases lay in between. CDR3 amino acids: CASSFPRAQETQYF. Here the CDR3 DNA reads TGTGCCAGCAGCTTCCCCAGGGCACAAGAGACCCAGTACTTC.

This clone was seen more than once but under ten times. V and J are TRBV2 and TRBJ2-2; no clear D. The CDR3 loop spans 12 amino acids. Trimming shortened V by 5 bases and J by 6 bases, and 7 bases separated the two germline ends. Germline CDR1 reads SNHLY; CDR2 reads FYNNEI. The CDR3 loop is CASSTVPGELFF. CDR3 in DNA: TGTGCCAGCAGTACGGTTCCCGGGGAGCTGTTTTTT.

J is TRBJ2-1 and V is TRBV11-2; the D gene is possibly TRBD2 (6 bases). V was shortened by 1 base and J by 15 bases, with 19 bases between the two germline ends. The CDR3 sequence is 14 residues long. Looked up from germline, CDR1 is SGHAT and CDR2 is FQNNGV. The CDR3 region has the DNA TGTGCCAGCAGCTTAGGCAACGGGCTAGCGCTCTCGTTCTTC. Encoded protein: CASSLGNGLALSFF. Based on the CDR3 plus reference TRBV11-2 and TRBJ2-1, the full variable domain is EAGVAQSPRYKIIEKRQSVAFWCNPISGHATLYWYQQILGQGPKLLIQFQNNGVVDDSQLPKDRFSAERLKGVDSTLKIQPAKLEDSAVYLCASSLGNGLALSFFGPGTRLTVL.

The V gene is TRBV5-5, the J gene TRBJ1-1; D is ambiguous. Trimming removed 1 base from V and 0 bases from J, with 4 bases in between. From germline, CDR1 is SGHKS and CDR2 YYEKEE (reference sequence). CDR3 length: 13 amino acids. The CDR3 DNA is TGTGCCAGCAGCTTGTCCTTGAACACTGAAGCTTTCTTT. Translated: CASSLSLNTEAFF.

CDR3 in DNA: TGTGCCTGGAGAGGGCAGGGGTTTTCTACCGACTCTGGAAACACCATATATTTT. Translating it yields CAWRGQGFSTDSGNTIYF. V and J are TRBV30 and TRBJ1-3, with a tentative D call TRBD1 (6 bases). The CDR3 has 18 amino acids. In germline, CDR1 is GTSNPN, CDR2 SVGIG (reference sequence). Trimming took 3 bases from V and 0 from J, leaving 21 bases between them.

DNA for the CDR3: TGTGCCATCAGCGGGCGGGGAGACAGGGATCAGAACTATGGCTACACCTTC. This sequence encodes CAISGRGDRDQNYGYTF. The rearrangement links TRBV10-3 to TRBJ1-2, with 7 positions matching TRBD1. The CDR3 spans 17 residues. The V segment lost 6 bases and the J segment 2 bases; nucleotides outside the gene matches: 15. Germline values: CDR1 ENHRY, CDR2 SYGVKD.

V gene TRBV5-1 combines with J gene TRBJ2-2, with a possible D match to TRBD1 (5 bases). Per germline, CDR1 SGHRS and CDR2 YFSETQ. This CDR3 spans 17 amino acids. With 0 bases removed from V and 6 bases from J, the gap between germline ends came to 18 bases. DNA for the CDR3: TGCGCCAGCAGCTTGGGTGAAGGGGCCGGTAACTCCGGGGAGCTGTTTTTT. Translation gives CASSLGEGAGNSGELFF.

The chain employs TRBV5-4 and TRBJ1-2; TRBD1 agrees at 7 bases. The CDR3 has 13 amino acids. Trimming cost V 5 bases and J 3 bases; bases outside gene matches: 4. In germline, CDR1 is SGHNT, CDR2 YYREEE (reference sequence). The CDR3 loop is CASSNDRDYGYTF. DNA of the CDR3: TGTGCCAGCAGTAACGACAGGGACTATGGCTACACCTTC. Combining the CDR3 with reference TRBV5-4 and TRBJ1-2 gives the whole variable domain ETGVTQSPTHLIKTRGQQVTLRCSSQSGHNTVSWYQQALGQGPQFIFQYYREEENGRGNFPPRFSGLQFPNYSSELNVNALELDDSALYLCASSNDRDYGYTFGSGTRLTVV.

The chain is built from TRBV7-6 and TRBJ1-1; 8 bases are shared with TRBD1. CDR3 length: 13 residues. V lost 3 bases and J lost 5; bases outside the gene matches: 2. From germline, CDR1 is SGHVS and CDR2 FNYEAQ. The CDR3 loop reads CASSFDRGTEAFF. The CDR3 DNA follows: TGTGCCAGCAGCTTCGACAGGGGAACTGAAGCTTTCTTT.

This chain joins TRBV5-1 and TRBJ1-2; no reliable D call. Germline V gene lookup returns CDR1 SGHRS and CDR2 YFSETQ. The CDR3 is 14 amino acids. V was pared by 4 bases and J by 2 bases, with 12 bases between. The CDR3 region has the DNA TGCGCCAGCAGCCCCAGCGGAGCCAACTATGGCTACACCTTC. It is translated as CASSPSGANYGYTF.

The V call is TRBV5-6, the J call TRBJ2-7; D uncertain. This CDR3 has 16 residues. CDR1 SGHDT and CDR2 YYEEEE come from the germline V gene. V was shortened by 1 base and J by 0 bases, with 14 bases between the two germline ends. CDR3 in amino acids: CASSLLQALSSYEQYF. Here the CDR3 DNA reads TGTGCCAGCAGCTTGCTGCAGGCCCTCAGCTCCTACGAGCAGTACTTC.

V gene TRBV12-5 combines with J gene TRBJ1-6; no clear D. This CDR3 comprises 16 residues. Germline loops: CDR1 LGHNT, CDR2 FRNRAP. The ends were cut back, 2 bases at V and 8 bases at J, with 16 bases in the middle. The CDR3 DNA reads TGTGCTAGTGGTTTGTTTGGGCGAGGGTGGGATTCACCCCTCCACTTT. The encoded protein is CASGLFGRGWDSPLHF.

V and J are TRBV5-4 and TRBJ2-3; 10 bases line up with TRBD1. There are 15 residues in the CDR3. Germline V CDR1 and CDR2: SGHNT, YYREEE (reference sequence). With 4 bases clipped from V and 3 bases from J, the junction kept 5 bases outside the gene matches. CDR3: CASSLRTGGTDTQYF. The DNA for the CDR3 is TGTGCCAGCAGCCTCCGGACAGGGGGAACAGATACGCAGTATTTT.

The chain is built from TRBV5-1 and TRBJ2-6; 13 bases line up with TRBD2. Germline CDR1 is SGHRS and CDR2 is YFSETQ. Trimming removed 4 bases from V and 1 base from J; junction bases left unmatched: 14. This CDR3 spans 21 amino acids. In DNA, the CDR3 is TGCGCCAGCAGCCCCGGGACTAGCGGGGACCGCTTGAAGTCTGGGGCCAACGTCCTGACTTTC. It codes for CASSPGTSGDRLKSGANVLTF.

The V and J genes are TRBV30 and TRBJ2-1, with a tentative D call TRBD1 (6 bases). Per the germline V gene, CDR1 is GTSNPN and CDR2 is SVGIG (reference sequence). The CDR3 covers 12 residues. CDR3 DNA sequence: TGTGCAGGGGACACTTTCTACAATGAGCAGTTCTTC. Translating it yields CAGDTFYNEQFF.

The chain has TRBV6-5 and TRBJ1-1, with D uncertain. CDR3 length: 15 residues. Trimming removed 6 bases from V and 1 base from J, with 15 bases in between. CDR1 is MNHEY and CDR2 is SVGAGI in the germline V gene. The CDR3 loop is CASRGGRTGNTEAFF. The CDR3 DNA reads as TGTGCCAGCAGGGGAGGACGGACCGGGAACACTGAAGCTTTCTTT.

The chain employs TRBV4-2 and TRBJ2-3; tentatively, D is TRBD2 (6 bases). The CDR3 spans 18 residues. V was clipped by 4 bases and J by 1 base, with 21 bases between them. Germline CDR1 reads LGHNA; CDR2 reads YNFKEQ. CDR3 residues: CASSPKPVGGAGTDTQYF. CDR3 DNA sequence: TGTGCCAGCAGCCCTAAACCAGTGGGCGGGGCCGGCACAGATACGCAGTATTTT.

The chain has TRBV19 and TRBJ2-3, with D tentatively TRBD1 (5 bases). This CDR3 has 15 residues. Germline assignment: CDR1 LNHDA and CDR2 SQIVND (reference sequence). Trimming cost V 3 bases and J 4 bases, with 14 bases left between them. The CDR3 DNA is TGTGCCAGTAGTATGGGTCAGGGCTCCGCAGATACGCAGTATTTT. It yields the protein CASSMGQGSADTQYF.

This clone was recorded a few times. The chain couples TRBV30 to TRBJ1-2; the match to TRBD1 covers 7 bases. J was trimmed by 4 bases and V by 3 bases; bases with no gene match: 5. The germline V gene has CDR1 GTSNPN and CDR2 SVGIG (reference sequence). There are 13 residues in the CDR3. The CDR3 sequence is CAWRPRQGYGYTF. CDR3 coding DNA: TGTGCCTGGAGGCCGAGACAGGGCTATGGCTACACCTTC. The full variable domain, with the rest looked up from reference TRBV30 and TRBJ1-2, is SQTIHQWPATLVQPVGSPLSLECTVEGTSNPNLYWYRQAAGRGLQLLFYSVGIGQISSEVPQNLSASRPQDRQFILSSKKLLLSDSGFYLCAWRPRQGYGYTFGSGTRLTVV.

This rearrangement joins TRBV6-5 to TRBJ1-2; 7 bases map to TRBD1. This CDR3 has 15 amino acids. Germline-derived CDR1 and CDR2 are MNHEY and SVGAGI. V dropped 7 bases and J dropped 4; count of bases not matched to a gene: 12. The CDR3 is CASKPGTASFYGYTF. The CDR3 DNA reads TGTGCCAGCAAACCTGGGACAGCCTCCTTCTATGGCTACACCTTC.

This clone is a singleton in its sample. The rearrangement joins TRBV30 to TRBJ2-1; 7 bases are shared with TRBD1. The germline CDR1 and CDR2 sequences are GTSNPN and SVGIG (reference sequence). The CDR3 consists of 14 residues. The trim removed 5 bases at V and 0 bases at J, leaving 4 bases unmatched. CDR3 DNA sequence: TGTGCCTGGGGGGGACAGAACTCCTACAATGAGCAGTTCTTC. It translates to CAWGGQNSYNEQFF.